Each of the 16 T cell receptor beta chains below was sequenced from the same sample in a study of blood T cell repertoires in COVID-19. TCRdb's table, derived via immunoSEQ multiplex PCR, lists solely in-frame clones and lacks some. The table records around 190,000 clones, approximately 90% of them present only once. The sequenced material came from peripheral blood. The receptors stem from a man aged 50 to 60 with COVID-19, enrolled during active disease.

V usage is TRBV7-2 and J usage is TRBJ2-1, with 9 bases matching TRBD2. Germline CDR1 reads SGHTA; CDR2 reads FQGNSA. V lost 0 bases to trimming and J lost 3 bases; unmatched junction nucleotides: 6. The CDR3 runs to 17 residues. The CDR3 region has the DNA TGTGCCAGCAGCTTAGCGCATCGGACTAGCGACTACAATGAGCAGTTCTTC. Residues: CASSLAHRTSDYNEQFF.

This clone appeared once. The chain carries TRBV18 and TRBJ2-1; D gene uncertain. The CDR3 consists of 17 residues. Trimming stripped 1 base from V and 0 bases from J, with 13 bases between. Germline V gene data show CDR1 as KGHSH and CDR2 as LQKENI. The CDR3 loop reads CASSPQRKVSSYNEQFF. The CDR3 coding sequence is TGTGCCAGCTCACCACAGCGTAAGGTGAGCTCCTACAATGAGCAGTTCTTC.

This clone was seen a single time. The V gene is TRBV6-5, the J gene TRBJ1-1; 9 positions match TRBD1. The CDR3 sequence is 14 residues long. V lost 6 bases, J lost 3 bases, and 5 bases stayed unmatched. Germline V gene lookup returns CDR1 MNHEY and CDR2 SVGAGI. The CDR3, as DNA: TGTGCCAGCAGCGCCTGGACAGGGGACACTGAAGCTTTCTTT. Translation: CASSAWTGDTEAFF.

V and J are TRBV5-1 and TRBJ1-1; TRBD1 agrees at 9 bases. CDR3 length equals 14 residues. V shed 3 bases, J shed 4 bases, and the junction held 4 bases outside the gene matches. Germline values: CDR1 SGHRS, CDR2 YFSETQ. The CDR3 DNA reads as TGCGCCAGCAGCTCCGGGACAGGGAGCACTGAAGCTTTCTTT. It is translated as CASSSGTGSTEAFF.

The V call is TRBV10-1, the J call TRBJ2-3; D gene unclear. V dropped 0 bases and J dropped 1 base, with 2 bases sitting between them. This CDR3 comprises 13 residues. The germline V gene encodes CDR1 WNHNN and CDR2 SYGVQD (reference sequence). CDR3 protein: CASSESGTDTQYF. The CDR3 nucleotides are TGCGCCAGCAGTGAGTCCGGCACAGATACGCAGTATTTT.

This clone was observed once. The V and J genes are TRBV7-2 and TRBJ2-7; 10 bases are a match to TRBD2. V gave up 5 bases and J gave up 4 bases; unmatched junction bases: 11. Germline loops: CDR1 SGHTA, CDR2 FQGNSA. The CDR3 is 16 residues long. In DNA form, the CDR3 reads TGTGCCAGCAGCCCAACCAGCGGGGGGGCCACTTACGAGCAGTACTTC. Its translation: CASSPTSGGATYEQYF.

The chain carries TRBV3-1 (or the pseudogene TRBV3-2) and TRBJ1-5; D unresolved. V was cut by 1 base and J by 7 bases, with 11 bases left in between. The CDR3 sequence is 14 residues long. Germline assignment: CDR1 LGHDT and CDR2 YNNKEL (reference sequence). The CDR3 DNA reads as TGTGCCAGCAGCCAAGGCCCCGGTAGCCAGCCCCAGCATTTT. It translates to CASSQGPGSQPQHF.

The chain couples TRBV12-3 or TRBV12-4 to TRBJ2-5, with a tentative D call TRBD1 (6 bases). This CDR3 has 13 amino acids. V was pared by 7 bases and J by 5 bases, with 14 bases between. CDR3 region: CASNAGTWETQYF. The CDR3 DNA reads TGTGCCAGCAACGCCGGGACATGGGAGACCCAGTACTTC.

The chain has TRBV27 and TRBJ2-7; possibly TRBD1 for D (6 bases). The germline CDR1 and CDR2 sequences are MNHEY and SMNVEV (reference sequence). The CDR3 consists of 16 residues. V was trimmed by 3 bases and J by 2 bases, leaving 17 bases between them. This CDR3 is CASSLGAGFLPYEQYF. The CDR3 DNA is TGTGCCAGCAGTTTGGGGGCAGGGTTCCTTCCCTACGAGCAGTACTTC.

The chain employs TRBV19 and TRBJ2-3; the D gene is possibly TRBD2 (7 bases). The V end lost 3 bases, the J end lost 5 bases, and 12 bases lay between the germline ends. The CDR3 runs to 14 residues. Germline lookup yields CDR1 LNHDA and CDR2 SQIVND (reference sequence). CDR3 bases: TGTGCCAGTAGTATGGGGGGGGGCCAAGATACGCAGTATTTT. Amino acid sequence: CASSMGGGQDTQYF.

V gene TRBV7-3 combines with J gene TRBJ2-1, with TRBD2 identical over 9 bases. The trim removed 5 bases at V and 6 bases at J, leaving 11 bases unmatched. There are 16 residues in the CDR3. Per germline, CDR1 SGHTA and CDR2 FQGTGA. In DNA, the CDR3 is TGTGCCAGCAGCCCGACAGGGCTAGCGGGGTTCAATGAGCAGTTCTTC. Translating gives CASSPTGLAGFNEQFF.

This clone was detected only once. The rearrangement links TRBV5-1 to TRBJ2-7; 7 nucleotides agree with TRBD1. The CDR3 extends over 15 amino acids. Germline V gives CDR1 SGHRS, CDR2 YFSETQ. Trimming cost V 4 bases and J 3 bases; bases outside gene matches: 10. CDR3 DNA: TGCGCCAGCAGCAATGGGGACAGTAGGCTCTACGAGCAGTACTTC. The encoded protein is CASSNGDSRLYEQYF.

The chain carries TRBV5-4 and TRBJ1-1, with D maybe TRBD1 (5 bases). Trimming took off 3 bases at V and 4 bases at J, with 16 bases between the two ends. The CDR3 extends over 15 amino acids. Germline V gene lookup returns CDR1 SGHNT and CDR2 YYREEE (reference sequence). The CDR3 nucleotides read TGTGCCAGCAGCTCCGGGGGTAAGGGACCCACTGAAGCTTTCTTT. Its translation is CASSSGGKGPTEAFF.

The table lists this clone with a count of one. The V gene is TRBV12-3 or TRBV12-4, the J gene TRBJ2-2, with D hard to call. The length of the CDR3 is 13 residues. The germline V and J ends were trimmed by 3 bases and 4 bases, with 6 bases remaining between them. The CDR3 DNA is TGTGCCAGCAGTTTCTTTGTCACCGGGGAGCTGTTTTTT. This translates into CASSFFVTGELFF.

The V and J genes are TRBV7-2 and TRBJ2-7, with D tentatively TRBD2 (6 bases). Germline CDR1 and CDR2: SGHTA and FQGNSA. V lost 1 base and J lost 4, with 17 bases in between. The CDR3 spans 16 residues. CDR3 amino acids: CASSLDSLGTSYEQYF. The CDR3 DNA reads TGTGCCAGCAGCTTAGATTCTTTAGGGACTTCTTACGAGCAGTACTTC.

The V call is TRBV2, the J call TRBJ1-4, with D perhaps TRBD1 (5 bases). This CDR3 has 13 amino acids. The germline CDR1 and CDR2 sequences are SNHLY and FYNNEI. The V end was cut by 7 bases, the J end by 5 bases, with 11 bases between. The DNA for the CDR3 is TGTGCCAGCAATGCCCAGGGAAATGAAAAACTGTTTTTT. This encodes CASNAQGNEKLFF.